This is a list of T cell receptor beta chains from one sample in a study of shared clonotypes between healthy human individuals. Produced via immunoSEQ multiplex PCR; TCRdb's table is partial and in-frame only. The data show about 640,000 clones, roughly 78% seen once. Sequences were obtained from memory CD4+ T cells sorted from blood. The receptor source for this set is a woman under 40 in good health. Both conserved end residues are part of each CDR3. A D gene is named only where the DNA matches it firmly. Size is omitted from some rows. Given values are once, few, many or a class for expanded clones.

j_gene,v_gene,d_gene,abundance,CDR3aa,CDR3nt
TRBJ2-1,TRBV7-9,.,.,CASSLGPRYNEQFF,TGTGCCAGCAGCCTAGGTCCCCGATACAATGAGCAGTTCTTC
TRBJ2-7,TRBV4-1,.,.,CASSQDDRRRGSYEQYF,TGCGCCAGCAGCCAAGATGATCGCCGGAGGGGTTCCTACGAGCAGTACTTC
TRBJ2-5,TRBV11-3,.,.,CASSFVRPETQYF,TGTGCCAGCAGCTTCGTGAGGCCAGAGACCCAGTACTTC
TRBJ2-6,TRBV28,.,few,CASSPRPGANVLTF,TGTGCCAGCAGCCCACGTCCTGGGGCCAACGTCCTGACTTTC
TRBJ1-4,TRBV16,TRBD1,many,CASSKGAYEKLFF,TGTGCCAGCAGCAAGGGGGCCTACGAAAAACTGTTTTTT
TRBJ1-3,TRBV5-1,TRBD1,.,CASSLAGTGYGNTIYF,TGCGCCAGCAGCTTGGCTGGGACAGGGTATGGAAACACCATATATTTT
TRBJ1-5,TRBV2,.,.,CASSGGTASNQPQHF,TGTGCCAGCAGTGGCGGGACGGCTAGCAATCAGCCCCAGCATTTT
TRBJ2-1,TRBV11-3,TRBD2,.,CASSMRLAGGDGDEQFF,TGTGCCAGCAGCATGCGTCTAGCGGGAGGTGATGGGGATGAGCAGTTCTTC
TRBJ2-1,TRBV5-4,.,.,CASSLGFHEQFF,TGTGCCAGCAGCTTAGGGTTCCATGAGCAGTTCTTC
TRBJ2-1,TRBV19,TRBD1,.,CASSPDRGSYNEQFF,TGTGCCAGTAGCCCGGACAGGGGGTCCTACAATGAGCAGTTCTTC
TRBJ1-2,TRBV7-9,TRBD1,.,CASSFTGDLYGYTF,TGTGCCAGCAGCTTTACAGGGGACCTCTATGGCTACACCTTC
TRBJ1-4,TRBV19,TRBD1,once,CASRDRDEKLFF,TGTGCCAGCCGGGACAGGGACGAAAAACTGTTTTTT
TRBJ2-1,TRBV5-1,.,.,CASSPGHEFSYNEQFF,TGCGCCAGCAGCCCGGGCCACGAGTTCTCCTACAATGAGCAGTTCTTC
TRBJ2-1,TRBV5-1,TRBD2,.,CASSLASSGYNEQFF,TGCGCCAGCAGCTTGGCCTCTAGCGGCTACAATGAGCAGTTCTTC
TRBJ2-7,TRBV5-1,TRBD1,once,CASRQTGGFYEQYF,TGCGCCAGCAGACAGACAGGGGGCTTTTACGAGCAGTACTTC
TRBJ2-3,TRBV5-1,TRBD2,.,CASSVPGLAAGDTQYF,TGCGCCAGCAGCGTACCGGGACTAGCGGCGGGAGATACGCAGTATTTT
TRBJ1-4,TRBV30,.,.,CAWSLGGAEKLFF,TGTGCCTGGAGCCTCGGTGGTGCTGAAAAACTGTTTTTT
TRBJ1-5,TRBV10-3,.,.,CATQLGESNQPQHF,TGTGCCACCCAGCTAGGGGAGAGCAATCAGCCCCAGCATTTT
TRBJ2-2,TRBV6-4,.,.,CASSRTGNTGELFF,TGTGCCAGCTCTCGGACTGGGAACACCGGGGAGCTGTTTTTT
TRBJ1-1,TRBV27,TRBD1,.,CASSPTGGTEAFF,TGTGCCAGCAGCCCGACAGGGGGCACTGAAGCTTTCTTT
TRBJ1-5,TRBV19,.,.,CASSIDPGTGLRWPQHF,TGTGCCAGTAGTATCGATCCGGGGACTGGGTTACGGTGGCCCCAGCATTTT
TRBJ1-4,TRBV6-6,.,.,CASSYGTGIQKKLFF,TGTGCCAGCAGTTACGGAACAGGGATTCAGAAAAAACTGTTTTTT
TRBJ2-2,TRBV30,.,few,CAWSAPNTGELFF,TGTGCCTGGAGTGCTCCGAACACCGGGGAGCTGTTTTTT
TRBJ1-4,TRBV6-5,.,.,CASSALGAANEKLFF,TGTGCCAGCAGTGCACTGGGGGCCGCTAATGAAAAACTGTTTTTT
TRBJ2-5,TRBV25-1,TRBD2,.,CASSEGWVAGQETQYF,TGTGCCAGCAGTGAAGGGTGGGTAGCGGGCCAGGAGACCCAGTACTTC
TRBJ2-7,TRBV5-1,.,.,CASSFETGGSPAYF,TGCGCCAGCAGCTTTGAGACAGGAGGATCCCCAGCGTACTTC
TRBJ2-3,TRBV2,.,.,CASSPDWVTDTQYF,TGTGCCAGCAGCCCGGATTGGGTGACAGATACGCAGTATTTT
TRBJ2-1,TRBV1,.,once,CTSSQPGTSGSVEQFF,TGCACCAGCAGCCAACCCGGGACTAGCGGGAGTGTCGAGCAGTTCTTC
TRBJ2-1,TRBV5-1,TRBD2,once,CASSLDGTSGVGEQFF,TGCGCCAGCAGCTTGGATGGGACTAGCGGGGTCGGGGAGCAGTTCTTC
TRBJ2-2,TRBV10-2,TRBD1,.,CASIQGVSRELFF,TGCGCCAGCATTCAGGGGGTTTCCCGGGAGCTGTTTTTT
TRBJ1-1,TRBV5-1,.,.,CASSLDAGHGAEAFF,TGCGCCAGCAGCTTGGACGCAGGACATGGGGCTGAAGCTTTCTTT
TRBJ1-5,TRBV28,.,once,CASSLPKNQPQHF,TGTGCCAGCAGTTTACCGAAAAATCAGCCCCAGCATTTT
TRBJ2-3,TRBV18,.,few,CASAGESDTQYF,TGTGCCAGCGCCGGGGAGTCAGATACGCAGTATTTT
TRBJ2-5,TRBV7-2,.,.,CASSLLVGSAGETQYF,TGTGCCAGCAGCTTATTGGTGGGCTCAGCGGGAGAGACCCAGTACTTC
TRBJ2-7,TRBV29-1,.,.,CSLIWGNEQYF,TGCAGCCTGATTTGGGGTAACGAGCAGTACTTC
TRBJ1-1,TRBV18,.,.,CASSQGVDTEAFF,TGTGCCAGCTCACAGGGGGTGGATACTGAAGCTTTCTTT
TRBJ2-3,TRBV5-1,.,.,CASSLAGGPATDTQYF,TGCGCCAGCAGCTTGGCCGGGGGGCCAGCCACAGATACGCAGTATTTT
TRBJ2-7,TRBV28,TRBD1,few,CASSSAGTGFLAYEQYF,TGTGCCAGCAGTTCTGCCGGGACAGGTTTTCTCGCCTACGAGCAGTACTTC
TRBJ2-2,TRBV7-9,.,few,CASSLTGEFGELFF,TGTGCCAGCAGCTTAACGGGAGAGTTCGGGGAGCTGTTTTTT
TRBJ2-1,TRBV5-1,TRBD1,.,CASTQDRADYNEQFF,TGCGCCAGCACCCAAGACAGGGCCGACTACAATGAGCAGTTCTTC
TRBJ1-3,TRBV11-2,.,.,CASNVGNTIYF,TGTGCCAGCAACGTTGGAAACACCATATATTTT
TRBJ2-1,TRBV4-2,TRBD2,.,CASSQEGLAESSYNEQFF,TGTGCCAGCAGCCAGGAAGGACTAGCGGAGAGCTCCTACAATGAGCAGTTCTTC
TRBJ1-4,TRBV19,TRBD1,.,CASSVGQGMTEKLFF,TGTGCCAGTAGTGTTGGACAGGGCATGACCGAAAAACTGTTTTTT
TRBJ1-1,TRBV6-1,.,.,CASSEDRGAVDEAFF,TGTGCCAGCAGTGAAGATCGGGGGGCCGTGGATGAAGCTTTCTTT